Below are 27 T cell receptor beta chains sequenced from a single sample in a study of blood T cells in healthy people across ages. Using a J-beta primer mix together with a sample-barcoded 5' primer, a second PCR was run for about 6 to 11 cycles. Using its own MiXCR run on the 5' RACE reads, TCRdb lists one record per CDR3 protein. The data contain 630,000 or so distinct CDR3 sequences, roughly 32% of them singletons. Sequenced: blood. The origin of the receptors is a woman of 80 years or more in good health.

This clonotype was counted ten times or more. This CDR3 is CASSDKARASPLHF. CDR3 coding DNA: TGTGCCAGCAGTGATAAGGCCAGGGCCTCACCCCTCCACTTT. The chain employs TRBV6-1 and TRBJ1-6, with D perhaps matching TRBD1 (5 bases). The CDR3 loop spans 14 amino acids. The V end was cut by 3 bases, the J end by 10 bases, with 13 bases between. Per the germline V gene, CDR1 is MNHNS and CDR2 is SASEGT.

This clonotype was counted between two and nine times. J is TRBJ1-6 and V is TRBV30, with D possibly matching TRBD1 (5 bases). The CDR3 runs to 12 residues. Germline CDR1 reads GTSNPN; CDR2 reads SVGIG (reference sequence). V was trimmed by 5 bases and J by 10 bases, leaving 12 bases between them. CDR3 protein: CAWGSRASPLHF. DNA of the CDR3: TGTGCCTGGGGTTCCAGGGCCTCACCCCTCCACTTT. The variable domain in full, with the rest retrieved from reference TRBV30 and TRBJ1-6, is SQTIHQWPATLVQPVGSPLSLECTVEGTSNPNLYWYRQAAGRGLQLLFYSVGIGQISSEVPQNLSASRPQDRQFILSSKKLLLSDSGFYLCAWGSRASPLHFGNGTRLTVT.

In regard to this clonotype: A much larger clone lies a single base off, so this may be a read error. The chain uses TRBV25-1 and TRBJ2-4, with D tentatively TRBD1 or TRBD2 (5 bases each). V was clipped by 4 bases and J by 1 base, with 8 bases between them. Germline CDR1 reads MGHDK; CDR2 reads SYGVNS. The CDR3 extends over 14 amino acids. CDR3 nucleotide sequence: TGTGCCAGCAGTGGAGAGGGGGCCAAAAACATTCAGTACTTC. It yields the protein CASSGEGAKNIQYF.

The V call is TRBV20-1, the J call TRBJ2-6, with D tentatively TRBD1 (6 bases). Germline CDR1 reads DFQATT; CDR2 reads SNEGSKA (reference sequence). V was pared by 2 bases and J by 4 bases, with 21 bases between. CDR3 length equals 18 residues. DNA of the CDR3: TGCAGTGCTAGATCATCCTCCCACACAGGGTTCGGGGCCAACGTCCTGACTTTC. This translates into CSARSSSHTGFGANVLTF.

This clonotype was seen many times. This chain joins TRBV20-1 and TRBJ2-3; 10 nucleotides match TRBD2. Losses at the gene ends were 7 bases for V and 2 bases for J; bases not matched to a gene: 6. Germline CDR1 and CDR2: DFQATT and SNEGSKA (reference sequence). CDR3 size: 14 residues. CDR3 nucleotide sequence: TGCAGTGACTCTAGCGGGGGCACCACAGATACGCAGTATTTT. As protein: CSDSSGGTTDTQYF.

This clonotype was seen more than once but under ten times. A much larger clone lies one base from this, so it may be a read error. V gene TRBV11-1 combines with J gene TRBJ2-5; D not certain. This CDR3 is built from 13 residues. V was shortened by 6 bases and J by 11 bases, with 19 bases between the two germline ends. Germline CDR1 SGHAT, CDR2 FQDESV (reference sequence). CDR3 DNA: TGTGCCAGCAGTTTTATTAGGGCCAATGAGCAGTACTTC. The encoded protein is CASSFIRANEQYF.

This clonotype has at least ten counts. J is TRBJ1-6 and V is TRBV12-3 or TRBV12-4; TRBD1 aligns across 10 bases. The CDR3 spans 17 residues. Losses at the gene ends were 7 bases for V and 7 bases for J; bases not matched to a gene: 13. CDR3 sequence: CASTLLTGGVWNSPLHF. CDR3 bases: TGTGCCAGCACCCTGCTGACAGGGGGCGTTTGGAATTCACCCCTCCACTTT.

This clonotype showed up just a few times. This chain links TRBV25-1 with TRBJ2-7, with 10 nucleotides matching TRBD2. The CDR3 loop spans 17 amino acids. The germline gives CDR1 MGHDK, CDR2 SYGVNS. Trimming took 1 base from V and 6 from J; bases not matched to a gene: 12. DNA of the CDR3: TGTGCCAGCAGTGAATTAAAAGCGGGGGGGCGGGCAAGCGAGCAGTACTTC. Its protein is CASSELKAGGRASEQYF.

Only a few counts were recorded for this clonotype. J is TRBJ1-5 and V is TRBV6-1; D is possibly TRBD1 (6 bases). This CDR3 region has 17 residues. Trimming took off 4 bases at V and 2 bases at J, with 18 bases between the two ends. Germline CDR1 MNHNS, CDR2 SASEGT. CDR3 nucleotide sequence: TGTGCCAGCAGTGCCTCGGCGGGGGGGGCCGGCAATCAGCCCCAGCATTTT. Translation: CASSASAGGAGNQPQHF.

Ten or more counts support this clonotype. The rearrangement uses TRBV6-5 and TRBJ1-2; no clear D gene. Germline values: CDR1 MNHEY, CDR2 SVGAGI. This CDR3 has 13 amino acids. The V end lost 0 bases, the J end lost 8 bases, and 10 bases lay between the germline ends. The CDR3 sequence: CASSYSSAGGYTF. CDR3 coding DNA: TGTGCCAGCAGTTACTCCTCTGCGGGAGGCTACACCTTC.

Points on this clonotype: A much bigger clone sits one base away, suggesting this may be a read error. The rearrangement uses TRBV6-2 or TRBV6-3 and TRBJ2-7; 10 nucleotides match TRBD2. V shed 6 bases, J shed 2 bases, and the junction held 4 bases outside the gene matches. The CDR3 has 14 residues. In germline, CDR1 is MNHEY, CDR2 SVGEGT. The chain's CDR3 is CASRLAGDAYEQYF. DNA for the CDR3: TGTGCCAGCAGGCTAGCGGGGGATGCCTACGAGCAGTACTTC.

This clonotype was seen a few times. One junction end does not reproduce the germline sequence, and a read error may be involved. This chain joins TRBV3-1 and TRBJ2-7; possible D gene TRBD2, 6 bases. This CDR3 has 11 residues. Germline V gene data show CDR1 as LGHDT and CDR2 as YNNKEL (reference sequence). CDR3 sequence reads: CASSQGRDPHF. In DNA form, the CDR3 reads TGTGCCAGCAGCCAAGGGAGGGATCCACACTTC.

This clonotype appeared many times. The genes are TRBV4-2 and TRBJ1-5; D gene uncertain. CDR1 and CDR2 from the germline V gene are LGHNA and YNFKEQ. This CDR3 has 15 residues. V lost 1 base, J lost 5 bases, and 12 bases lay in between. CDR3 DNA sequence: TGTGCCAGCAGCCAAGTAGGAGGAGAGGATCAGCCCCAGCATTTT. Translating gives CASSQVGGEDQPQHF.

On this clonotype itself: A much larger clonotype is one base distant, so this may be a read error. V gene TRBV25-1 combines with J gene TRBJ2-5; 8 bases match TRBD2. The CDR3 is 16 amino acids. In germline, CDR1 is MGHDK, CDR2 SYGVNS. CDR3 protein: CASRPPGHSGKETKYF. CDR3 nucleotide sequence: TGTGCCAGCAGGCCCCCTGGGCATAGCGGGAAAGAGACCAAGTACTTC.

This clonotype was found a few times. The gene calls are TRBV13 and TRBJ2-5; D is possibly TRBD1 (6 bases). In germline, CDR1 is PRHDT, CDR2 FYEKMQ (reference sequence). Trimming left V 1 base short and J 7 bases short, with 19 bases between. The CDR3 consists of 16 residues. DNA of the CDR3: TGTGCCAGCAGCTTAGAGGTCAGGGGTCAAGTAAGGACCCAGTACTTC. It encodes CASSLEVRGQVRTQYF.

The gene calls are TRBV20-1 and TRBJ2-3, with a tentative D call TRBD2 (6 bases). Trimming removed 6 bases at V and 0 bases at J, with 10 bases between. This CDR3 is 13 amino acids long. Germline V lookup: CDR1 DFQATT, CDR2 SNEGSKA (reference sequence). CDR3 nucleotides: TGCAGTGCGGAGGGACGGAGCACAGATACGCAGTATTTT. Its translation: CSAEGRSTDTQYF.

V gene TRBV27 combines with J gene TRBJ2-3; tentatively, D is TRBD1 (6 bases). The V gene's germline CDR1 is MNHEY and CDR2 SMNVEV (reference sequence). CDR3 length: 16 amino acids. Between the trimmed V and J ends, which lost 1 base and 1 base, there was a span of 12 bases. CDR3 sequence (DNA): TGTGCCAGCAGTTTATATGGGGGCCCAGGCACAGATACGCAGTATTTT. Residues: CASSLYGGPGTDTQYF.

This clonotype was seen more than once but under ten times. The CDR3 loop reads CASSRGPDKTYEQYF. CDR3 nucleotide sequence: TGTGCCAGCAGCAGAGGCCCCGACAAGACCTACGAGCAGTACTTC. This rearrangement joins TRBV7-2 to TRBJ2-7; D uncertain. Germline V gene sequence: CDR1 SGHTA, CDR2 FQGNSA. V was clipped by 5 bases and J by 2 bases, with 16 bases between them. CDR3 length: 15 amino acids.

The chain combines TRBV27 with TRBJ2-3; D may be TRBD2 (6 bases). There are 13 residues in the CDR3. Germline CDR1 and CDR2: MNHEY and SMNVEV (reference sequence). V lost 6 bases, J lost 6 bases, and 13 bases lay in between. The CDR3, as DNA: TGTGCCAGCAGCCCCGGAGGGTCGGATACGCAGTATTTT. It encodes CASSPGGSDTQYF.

This clonotype was seen ten or more times. V and J are TRBV7-2 and TRBJ2-7; D possibly matches TRBD1 or TRBD2 (6 bases each). The CDR3 contains 15 residues. The V gene lost 1 base and the J gene lost 6 bases, with 16 bases spanning the gap. The germline gives CDR1 SGHTA, CDR2 FQGNSA. The CDR3 sequence: CASSLVGGPGVEQYF. The CDR3 DNA follows: TGTGCCAGCAGCTTAGTGGGGGGCCCCGGGGTCGAGCAGTACTTC.

V usage is TRBV24-1 and J usage is TRBJ2-3; TRBD2 aligns across 10 bases. This CDR3 is built from 16 residues. Trimming took 3 bases from V and 4 from J; bases not matched to a gene: 6. Germline loops: CDR1 KGHDR, CDR2 SFDVKD. The CDR3 loop is CATSDALAGYADTQYF. The CDR3 DNA reads as TGTGCCACCAGTGATGCACTAGCGGGATATGCAGATACGCAGTATTTT.

This clonotype showed up many times. The V gene is TRBV6-1, the J gene TRBJ2-3; D tentatively reads TRBD1 or TRBD2 (5 bases each). CDR1 is MNHNS, CDR2 SASEGT, per germline. The CDR3 has 14 amino acids. V was cut by 1 base and J by 0 bases, with 5 bases left in between. CDR3 region: CASSEGDSTDTQYF. The CDR3 DNA sequence: TGTGCCAGCAGTGAAGGGGACAGCACAGATACGCAGTATTTT.

The table lists this clonotype with many counts. The V and J genes are TRBV20-1 and TRBJ2-6; TRBD2 aligns across 10 bases. Germline CDR1 is DFQATT and CDR2 is SNEGSKA (reference sequence). There are 19 residues in the CDR3. V was clipped by 5 bases and J by 0 bases; unmatched bases: 13. Written as DNA, the CDR3 is TGCAGTGCTCGGTCACAGCGGGGGGGGACCCTCTCTGGGGCCAACGTCCTGACTTTC. Its translation: CSARSQRGGTLSGANVLTF.

The J gene is TRBJ2-5, the V gene TRBV28; TRBD2 agrees at 12 bases. CDR1 is MDHEN and CDR2 is SYDVKM in the germline V gene. J gave up 2 bases and V 4 bases, and 8 bases lay outside the gene matches. There are 17 residues in the CDR3. In DNA, the CDR3 is TGTGCCAGCAGTTCCTCTAGCGGGGGGGCAGGGCAAGAGACCCAGTACTTC. This sequence encodes CASSSSSGGAGQETQYF.

This clonotype came up many times. The chain combines TRBV20-1 with TRBJ2-7, with a weak D call TRBD2 (6 bases). Germline V lookup: CDR1 DFQATT, CDR2 SNEGSKA (reference sequence). The length of the CDR3 is 14 residues. Trimming cost V 6 bases and J 0 bases, with 15 bases left between them. The CDR3 DNA reads TGCAGTGCACATCCGGGACTTTTCTCCTACGAGCAGTACTTC. This gives the protein CSAHPGLFSYEQYF.

This clonotype was seen repeatedly, ten times or more. This rearrangement joins TRBV3-1 to TRBJ1-2; a possible D gene is TRBD1 (5 bases). The germline V and J ends were trimmed by 4 bases and 6 bases, with 12 bases remaining between them. In germline, CDR1 is LGHDT, CDR2 YNNKEL (reference sequence). The CDR3 sequence is 13 residues long. CDR3 loop: CASSLGGVDGYTF. CDR3 DNA: TGTGCCAGCAGCCTCGGAGGGGTCGATGGCTACACCTTC.

This clonotype was counted ten times or more. CDR3 in DNA: TGTGCCAGCAGTGAGCAGGGGCCCTATGGCTACACCTTC. Translated: CASSEQGPYGYTF. This chain links TRBV11-1 with TRBJ1-2; perhaps TRBD1 as D (6 bases). Trimming took 6 bases from V and 4 from J, leaving 12 bases between them. The CDR3 has 13 residues. Germline CDR1 and CDR2: SGHAT and FQDESV (reference sequence).